What follows are 28 T cell receptor beta chains derived from one specimen sequenced in a study of blood T cells in healthy people across ages. Primed by a sample-barcoded 5' primer and a J-beta primer mix, a second PCR proceeded for 7 to 11 cycles. TCRdb reprocessed the 5' RACE reads via MiXCR and lists one record per CDR3 protein. The table records 1.5 million to 2 million distinct CDR3 sequences, 28% of them present only once. The sequencing input was blood. These receptors came from a woman in her 30s in good health.

The chain uses TRBV7-7 and TRBJ2-3; 8 nucleotides match TRBD1. The CDR3 is 14 residues long. Germline values: CDR1 SSHAT, CDR2 FNYEAQ (reference sequence). J lost 4 bases, V lost 5 bases, and 5 bases had no gene match. CDR3 residues: CASSADRGPDTQYF. The CDR3 DNA reads TGTGCCAGCAGCGCAGACAGGGGTCCAGATACGCAGTATTTT. Looking up the rest from reference TRBV7-7 and TRBJ2-3 gives the full variable domain: GAGVSQSPRYKVTKRGQDVTLRCDPISSHATLYWYQQALGQGPEFLTYFNYEAQPDKSGLPSDRFSAERPEGSISTLTIQRTEQRDSAMYRCASSADRGPDTQYFGPGTRLTVL.

The chain joins TRBV7-9 to TRBJ2-3, with a tentative D call TRBD2 (7 bases). CDR1 is SEHNR, CDR2 FQNEAQ, per germline (reference sequence). Trimming pared 5 bases from V and 0 bases from J, leaving 24 bases between. There are 19 residues in the CDR3. CDR3 DNA: TGTGCCAGCAGCGCCCACCGCCGGGGAGGGGGGTCTAGCACAGATACGCAGTATTTT. Protein sequence: CASSAHRRGGGSSTDTQYF.

V is TRBV12-3 or TRBV12-4 and J is TRBJ1-1; 11 nucleotides align to TRBD1. The length of the CDR3 is 15 residues. V was clipped by 3 bases and J by 4 bases; unmatched bases: 4. CDR3 region: CASSFSGTGGTEAFF. The CDR3 region has the DNA TGTGCCAGCAGTTTCTCCGGGACAGGGGGCACTGAAGCTTTCTTT.

This clonotype came up many times. V usage is TRBV20-1 and J usage is TRBJ2-7, with 7 bases aligning to TRBD1. The V gene end was trimmed by 6 bases and the J gene end by 0 bases; junction bases not matched to a gene: 2. The germline CDR1 and CDR2 sequences are DFQATT and SNEGSKA (reference sequence). The length of the CDR3 is 12 residues. The CDR3 region is CSAWDSSYEQYF. In DNA, the CDR3 is TGCAGTGCCTGGGACAGCTCCTACGAGCAGTACTTC.

The CDR3 spells CASSRWPSYEQYF. The CDR3 coding sequence is TGTGCCAGCAGTCGGTGGCCTTCCTACGAGCAGTACTTC. The rearrangement uses TRBV6-5 and TRBJ2-7, with D hard to call. The V end was cut by 5 bases, the J end by 1 base, with 9 bases between. The CDR3 length is 13 residues. The germline gives CDR1 MNHEY, CDR2 SVGAGI.

Points on this clonotype: A much larger clone differs by one base, so this may be a read error. The J gene is TRBJ2-3, the V gene TRBV29-1; unclear D gene. The CDR3 runs 11 residues. V lost 0 bases and J lost 10, with 8 bases in between. Germline V gene data show CDR1 as SQVTM and CDR2 as ANQGSEA. The DNA of the CDR3 is TGCAGCGTTGAAGACGCTTATGCGCAGTATTTT. Translation: CSVEDAYAQYF.

A note on this clonotype: The junction does not match germline at one end; this may be a read error. V gene TRBV5-5 combines with J gene TRBJ2-7; TRBD2 matches at 7 bases. Germline V gives CDR1 SGHKS, CDR2 YYEKEE (reference sequence). This CDR3 is built from 15 residues. The CDR3 nucleotides are TGTGCCGGCAGCTTGGGACTACAGACGGCCTACGAGCAGTACTTC. It specifies CAGSLGLQTAYEQYF. Full variable domain (outside the CDR3, taken from reference TRBV5-5 and TRBJ2-7): DAGVTQSPTHLIKTRGQQVTLRCSPISGHKSVSWYQQVLGQGPQFIFQYYEKEERGRGNFPDRFSARQFPNYSSELNVNALLLGDSALYLCAGSLGLQTAYEQYFGPGTRLTVT.

The chain couples TRBV14 to TRBJ2-5; D is unclear. The end of the DNA fits TRBJ2-7 better, so the J call may be wrong. The CDR3 contains 14 residues. Germline values: CDR1 SGHDN, CDR2 FVKESK. The CDR3 region is CASSQSFPRDEQYF. The CDR3 DNA sequence: TGTGCCAGCAGCCAATCATTTCCAAGAGACGAGCAGTACTTC.

J is TRBJ1-1 and V is TRBV9; D uncertain. CDR3 length: 17 residues. Per the germline V gene, CDR1 is SGDLS and CDR2 is YYNGEE. Trimming removed 2 bases at V and 0 bases at J, with 17 bases between. Here the CDR3 reads CASSVSSLPGMNTEAFF. For the CDR3, the DNA is TGTGCCAGCAGCGTTAGTTCTCTACCCGGGATGAACACTGAAGCTTTCTTT.

This chain connects TRBV24-1 to TRBJ2-4, with D hard to call. V was cut by 3 bases and J by 8 bases, with 10 bases left in between. Per the germline V gene, CDR1 is KGHDR and CDR2 is SFDVKD. The CDR3 has 13 residues. The CDR3 coding sequence is TGTGCCACCAGTGATAAGGGCTTGGACATTCAGTACTTC. This gives the protein CATSDKGLDIQYF.

The chain is built from TRBV19 and TRBJ2-4; TRBD2 is a possible D gene (7 bases). The CDR3 extends over 13 amino acids. Trimming left V 8 bases short and J 8 bases short, with 16 bases between. Germline V gives CDR1 LNHDA, CDR2 SQIVND (reference sequence). The CDR3 nucleotides are TGTGCCAGTGGGGGGGGGCTTGGCTACATTCAGTACTTC. This codes for CASGGGLGYIQYF. Full variable domain (remainder filled in from reference TRBV19 and TRBJ2-4): DGGITQSPKYLFRKEGQNVTLSCEQNLNHDAMYWYRQDPGQGLRLIYYSQIVNDFQKGDIAEGYSVSREKKESFPLTVTSAQKNPTAFYLCASGGGLGYIQYFGAGTRLSVL.

The V gene is TRBV5-5, the J gene TRBJ2-1; 10 bases map to TRBD2. V was pared by 9 bases and J by 7 bases, with 7 bases of the junction left unmatched. CDR1 is SGHKS, CDR2 YYEKEE, per germline (reference sequence). The CDR3 extends over 13 amino acids. The CDR3 bases are TGTGCCACTCGTCCAGCGGGGGGGAATGAGCAGTTCTTC. This sequence encodes CATRPAGGNEQFF.

The chain has TRBV6-6 and TRBJ1-4; no firm D call. Germline V CDR1 and CDR2: MNHNY, SVGAGI (reference sequence). V dropped 2 bases and J dropped 4 bases, with 8 bases sitting between them. The CDR3 sequence is 14 residues long. The CDR3 DNA sequence: TGTGCCAGCAGTTACCGGCAGAGTAATGAAAAACTGTTTTTT. Its translation: CASSYRQSNEKLFF.

The V and J genes are TRBV28 and TRBJ1-6; D is ambiguous. The V end was cut by 6 bases, the J end by 8 bases, with 23 bases between. The CDR3 spans 17 residues. Germline lookup yields CDR1 MDHEN and CDR2 SYDVKM. CDR3 bases: TGTGCCAGCAGCCCGACCCTCCTATCTTGGGAGGATTCACCCCTCCACTTT. It encodes CASSPTLLSWEDSPLHF.

This clonotype has more than one count but fewer than ten. V gene TRBV4-1 combines with J gene TRBJ2-1; D unclear. Germline V gene lookup returns CDR1 MGHRA and CDR2 YSYEKL. The CDR3 contains 14 residues. V gave up 2 bases and J gave up 6 bases, with 11 bases separating them. The CDR3 is CASSQQSRPNEQFF. In nucleotides, the CDR3 is TGCGCCAGCAGCCAACAGAGTAGACCCAATGAGCAGTTCTTC.

The genes are TRBV6-2 or TRBV6-3 and TRBJ1-2; no clear D. V shed 2 bases and J shed 7 bases, with 14 bases lying between them. This CDR3 has 14 amino acids. The germline CDR1 and CDR2 sequences are MNHEY and SVGEGT. CDR3 residues: CASSYGPQQGGYTF. In DNA, the CDR3 is TGTGCCAGCAGTTACGGGCCACAACAAGGTGGCTACACCTTC.

The chain employs TRBV12-3 or TRBV12-4 and TRBJ1-5; D possibly corresponds to TRBD1 (6 bases). V shed 2 bases and J shed 2 bases, with 19 bases lying between them. The CDR3 runs 18 residues. In DNA form, the CDR3 reads TGTGCCAGCAGTTTAATGGCGTCAGGGGTGGCTGGCAATCAGCCCCAGCATTTT. This codes for CASSLMASGVAGNQPQHF.

This clonotype was found many times. This chain's CDR3 is CASSPWGRGYSYEQYF. The CDR3 bases are TGTGCCAGCAGTCCCTGGGGGCGGGGGTACTCCTACGAGCAGTACTTC. This chain joins TRBV28 and TRBJ2-7, with D tentatively TRBD2 (7 bases). Deletions cut 5 bases from V and 0 bases from J, with 17 bases between. CDR3 length: 16 residues. Germline lookup yields CDR1 MDHEN and CDR2 SYDVKM.

The chain is built from TRBV7-9 and TRBJ2-5; D gene uncertain. The J call is in doubt because the DNA end fits TRBJ2-7 better. This CDR3 is 14 amino acids long. Germline V CDR1 and CDR2: SEHNR, FQNEAQ (reference sequence). The CDR3 DNA is TGTGCCAGCAGCTTAGAGGGTATATACTACGAGCAGTACTTC. Its translation is CASSLEGIYYEQYF.

This clonotype was observed a few times. V and J are TRBV29-1 and TRBJ2-5, with 10 nucleotides matching TRBD1. This CDR3 is 14 amino acids long. V lost 6 bases to trimming and J lost 5 bases; unmatched junction nucleotides: 9. Germline lookup yields CDR1 SQVTM and CDR2 ANQGSEA. For the CDR3, the DNA is TGCAGCGTCGAGGGGACAGGGGTTCTGGAGACCCAGTACTTC. Residues: CSVEGTGVLETQYF. Full variable domain (missing parts from reference TRBV29-1 and TRBJ2-5): SAVISQKPSRDICQRGTSLTIQCQVDSQVTMMFWYRQQPGQSLTLIATANQGSEATYESGFVIDKFPISRPNLTFSTLTVSNMSPEDSSIYLCSVEGTGVLETQYFGPGTRLLVL.

To note about this clonotype: With a much larger clone just one base away, this may be a read error. J is TRBJ2-1 and V is TRBV29-1; 8 bases match TRBD2. Losses at the gene ends were 5 bases for V and 8 bases for J; bases not matched to a gene: 11. There are 14 residues in the CDR3. Germline CDR1 SQVTM, CDR2 ANQGSEA. CDR3 DNA: TGCAGCGTTCCCCTAGCGGGTGGGAAGGATGAGCAGTTCTTC. Translated, it gives CSVPLAGGKDEQFF.

The J gene is TRBJ2-1, the V gene TRBV20-1; TRBD2 is a possible D gene (5 bases). The germline V gene encodes CDR1 DFQATT and CDR2 SNEGSKA (reference sequence). The CDR3 contains 15 residues. Trimming pared 7 bases from V and 6 bases from J, leaving 22 bases between. The CDR3 nucleotides are TGCAGTGGGCAGAGGGCGGCTAGCCCCGGCAATGAGCAGTTCTTC. Protein product: CSGQRAASPGNEQFF.

The rearrangement joins TRBV7-9 to TRBJ2-1, with 10 bases fitting TRBD1. V lost 5 bases and J lost 9; bases outside the gene matches: 7. The CDR3 runs 14 residues. The germline V gene encodes CDR1 SEHNR and CDR2 FQNEAQ (reference sequence). The CDR3 loop is CASSPGTGDTEQFF. CDR3 sequence (DNA): TGTGCCAGCAGCCCCGGGACAGGGGATACTGAGCAGTTCTTC. Drawing the rest from reference TRBV7-9 and TRBJ2-1, the complete variable domain is DTGVSQNPRHKITKRGQNVTFRCDPISEHNRLYWYRQTLGQGPEFLTYFQNEAQLEKSRLLSDRFSAERPKGSFSTLEIQRTEQGDSAMYLCASSPGTGDTEQFFGPGTRLTVL.

This sequence joins TRBV3-1 and TRBJ2-1, with no clear D. There are 14 residues in the CDR3. In germline, CDR1 is LGHDT, CDR2 YNNKEL (reference sequence). V was pared by 4 bases and J by 4 bases, with 11 bases between. CDR3 amino acids: CASSRRFPYNEQFF. CDR3 bases: TGTGCCAGCAGCCGACGGTTTCCATACAATGAGCAGTTCTTC.

This clonotype was counted many times. The J gene is TRBJ2-6, the V gene TRBV4-1; no clear D gene. This CDR3 has 17 amino acids. The germline V gene has CDR1 MGHRA and CDR2 YSYEKL. Trimming took 3 bases from V and 6 from J, leaving 18 bases between them. DNA for the CDR3: TGCGCCAGCAGCCACCGCGGACGGGCACCGGAGGCCAACGTCCTGACTTTC. The encoded protein is CASSHRGRAPEANVLTF.

The gene calls are TRBV15 and TRBJ1-1; D gene ambiguous. The germline V gene has CDR1 LNHNV and CDR2 YYDKDF (reference sequence). This CDR3 is built from 15 residues. V lost 1 base and J lost 1, with 10 bases in between. CDR3 in DNA: TGTGCCACCAGCAGAGTTGGGCTCGGGAACACTGAAGCTTTCTTT. Its protein is CATSRVGLGNTEAFF.

J is TRBJ2-1 and V is TRBV24-1; D could derive from TRBD1 or TRBD2 (5 bases each). V dropped 4 bases and J dropped 6 bases, with 9 bases sitting between them. The CDR3 is 13 amino acids. The germline CDR1 and CDR2 sequences are KGHDR and SFDVKD. The CDR3 loop is CATSEGVGNEQFF. In DNA, the CDR3 is TGTGCCACCAGTGAGGGGGTGGGCAATGAGCAGTTCTTC.

The sample holds a few counts of this clonotype. This chain uses TRBV28 with TRBJ2-5, with a tentative D call TRBD2 (7 bases). V lost 8 bases and J 5 bases, leaving 12 bases between the germline ends. The V gene's germline CDR1 is MDHEN and CDR2 SYDVKM. There are 12 residues in the CDR3. The CDR3 reads CASRGALETQYF. CDR3 DNA sequence: TGTGCCAGCCGGGGGGCGCTTGAGACCCAGTACTTC.